This T cell receptor beta chain was obtained from a study of T-cell memory formation after mild COVID-19. Study findings and constraints: Researchers report contracting CD4+ clones mostly in CM and EM, with CD8+ clones in EMRA. There was a balanced CD4/CD8 profile in clones contracting day 15 to 85, and later expanders leaned CD4+.

Each CDR3 protein is one row after TCRdb ran MiXCR on the 5' RACE reads. The repertoire has 550,000 to 600,000 distinct CDR3 sequences, roughly a fifth of them found once; the top ten carry around 9.2%. Comment on this clonotype: Antigen unknown.

In germline, CDR1 is LGHNA, CDR2 YNFKEQ. Trimming removed 0 bases at V and 2 bases at J, with 9 bases between. The CDR3 loop spans 15 amino acids. This rearrangement joins TRBV4-2 to TRBJ2-3, with unresolved D. This sequence originates from an adult woman who had mild COVID-19 (a few samples of this study predate the infection). Cell type and time point are not known. Material for sequencing was PBMCs or a T cell subset sorted from them (not recorded which). The CDR3 DNA reads as TGTGCCAGCAGCCAAGATTGGCTTACCACAGATACGCAGTATTTT. Its protein is CASSQDWLTTDTQYF.